The rows below give T cell receptor beta chains drawn from one sample of a study of PD-1 blockade in mismatch repair-deficient tumors. Measured with immunoSEQ multiplex PCR; TCRdb has only the in-frame clones, and not every one. The sample has about 24,000 clones; 83% are singletons. Material: peripheral blood, obtained 12 weeks after starting pembrolizumab. These receptors originate from an adult with mismatch repair-deficient cancer. The CDR3 runs from the conserved cysteine through the conserved F or W. Fields, in order: D gene, J gene, clone size, V gene, CDR3 protein, CDR3 DNA. D genes are given only for firm matches. For some rows the clone size is stated as once, few or many, or as a class when expanded; others skip it.

NA | TRBJ2-7 | NA | TRBV6-5 | CASSYKFEQYF | TGTGCCAGCAGTTACAAGTTCGAGCAGTACTTC
NA | TRBJ2-5 | NA | TRBV5-6 | CASSLIEIGQTQYF | TGTGCCAGCAGCTTGATAGAGATCGGTCAGACCCAGTACTTC
TRBD2 | TRBJ2-1 | NA | TRBV5-1 | CASSLSGYLAESSYNEQFF | TGCGCCAGCAGCTTGAGTGGTTACCTAGCGGAGAGCTCCTACAATGAGCAGTTCTTC
TRBD1 | TRBJ2-7 | NA | TRBV6-1 | CASNRDRGAYEQYF | TGTGCCAGCAATAGGGACAGGGGGGCCTACGAGCAGTACTTC
TRBD2 | TRBJ2-1 | NA | TRBV7-7 | CASSLGSGSTYEQFF | TGTGCTAGCAGCTTGGGAAGCGGGAGTACCTATGAGCAGTTCTTC
TRBD1 | TRBJ1-1 | once | TRBV5-1 | CASKIQGANEAFF | TGCGCCAGCAAAATACAGGGGGCAAATGAAGCTTTCTTT
NA | TRBJ2-1 | NA | TRBV6-6 | CASSYGQGGNEQFF | TGTGCCAGCAGTTACGGGCAGGGAGGAAATGAGCAGTTCTTC
NA | TRBJ2-3 | NA | TRBV5-4 | CASSLDLVSVGTDTQYF | TGTGCCAGCAGCTTGGATTTGGTTTCGGTCGGCACAGATACGCAGTATTTT
TRBD2 | TRBJ2-7 | NA | TRBV7-8 | CASSSPSGTYEQYF | TGTGCCAGCAGCTCCCCTAGCGGGACCTACGAGCAGTACTTC
TRBD2 | TRBJ2-1 | NA | TRBV4-1 | CASSPRTSGRSYNEQFF | TGCGCCAGCAGCCCTAGGACTAGCGGGAGGTCATACAATGAGCAGTTCTTC
TRBD1 | TRBJ2-3 | NA | TRBV25-1 | CASSGGTAFSSTDTQYF | TGTGCCAGCAGTGGGGGGACAGCTTTTTCTAGCACAGATACGCAGTATTTT
TRBD2 | TRBJ2-7 | NA | TRBV7-6 | CASSLSGETYEQYF | TGTGCCAGCAGCTTAAGCGGGGAAACCTACGAGCAGTACTTC
TRBD2 | TRBJ2-2 | once | TRBV5-1 | CASSLKSRSGGNTGELFF | TGCGCCAGCAGCCTAAAATCTCGTAGCGGGGGGAACACCGGGGAGCTGTTTTTT
NA | TRBJ1-1 | NA | TRBV6-9 | CASSYWGVGTEAFF | TGTGCCAGCAGTTACTGGGGGGTGGGCACTGAAGCTTTCTTT
NA | TRBJ2-5 | NA | TRBV6-1 | CASGGLTDQETQYF | TGTGCCAGCGGAGGGCTGACGGACCAAGAGACCCAGTACTTC
TRBD1 | TRBJ2-7 | NA | TRBV11-3 | CASSQGDSSYEQYF | TGTGCCAGCAGCCAAGGGGACAGCTCCTACGAGCAGTACTTC
NA | TRBJ2-7 | NA | TRBV11-1 | CASRNSPSSYEQYF | TGTGCCAGCAGAAACAGCCCTAGCTCCTACGAGCAGTACTTC
NA | TRBJ2-7 | few | TRBV25-1 | CASEGQGGYEQYF | TGTGCCAGCGAGGGGCAGGGGGGCTACGAGCAGTACTTC
NA | TRBJ2-7 | NA | TRBV5-1 | CASSWPRVGGNYEQYF | TGCGCCAGCAGCTGGCCGAGGGTAGGGGGTAACTACGAGCAGTACTTC
NA | TRBJ2-7 | few | TRBV5-5 | CASSSYIRIYEQYF | TGTGCCAGCAGCTCTTACATACGAATTTACGAGCAGTACTTC
TRBD1 | TRBJ1-2 | NA | TRBV30 | CAWSQGTDYGYTF | TGTGCCTGGAGTCAGGGGACAGACTATGGCTACACCTTC
TRBD2 | TRBJ2-1 | NA | TRBV4-1 | CASSQDWASGGNNEQFF | TGCGCCAGCAGCCAAGATTGGGCTAGCGGGGGAAACAATGAGCAGTTCTTC
NA | TRBJ1-3 | NA | TRBV7-2 | CASSPMDGNTIYF | TGTGCCAGCAGCCCCATGGACGGAAACACCATATATTTT
TRBD2 | TRBJ2-7 | few | TRBV7-6 | CASSTVRASGAYEQYF | TGTGCCAGCAGCACCGTTCGGGCTAGCGGGGCTTACGAGCAGTACTTC
NA | TRBJ2-1 | NA | TRBV11-2 | CASSAYNEQFF | TGTGCCAGCAGTGCCTACAATGAGCAGTTCTTC
NA | TRBJ2-5 | NA | TRBV30 | CAWSVRATQETQYF | TGTGCCTGGAGTGTAAGGGCTACCCAAGAGACCCAGTACTTC
NA | TRBJ1-2 | NA | TRBV10-3 | CAISESKRGLYYGYTF | TGTGCCATCAGTGAGTCTAAGCGGGGGCTGTACTATGGCTACACCTTC
TRBD1 | TRBJ1-5 | once | TRBV28 | CASSLWTGTANQPQHF | TGTGCCAGCAGTTTATGGACCGGGACAGCCAATCAGCCCCAGCATTTT
TRBD2 | TRBJ2-2 | NA | TRBV5-1 | CASSPTSGSTGELFF | TGCGCCAGCAGCCCGACTAGCGGGAGCACCGGGGAGCTGTTTTTT
NA | TRBJ2-1 | NA | TRBV19 | CASRAGQYNEQFF | TGTGCCAGTAGGGCGGGACAATACAATGAGCAGTTCTTC
NA | TRBJ1-1 | NA | TRBV12-2 | CASRLGRGGCTEAFF | TGTGCAAGTCGCTTGGGGCGGGGAGGGTGCACTGAAGCTTTCTTT
NA | TRBJ2-2 | few | TRBV19 | CASSYGPPGELFF | TGTGCCAGTAGTTACGGCCCACCCGGGGAGCTGTTTTTT
TRBD2 | TRBJ2-7 | NA | TRBV18 | CASSPPGGAYEQYF | TGTGCCAGCTCACCACCGGGGGGGGCCTACGAGCAGTACTTC